This T cell receptor beta chain appears in the sequencing data of a study of blood T cells in healthy people across ages. The donors, all healthy, were Caucasians living in Russia, aged roughly 6 to 100. Study results and caveats: Using unsorted PBMCs precluded a conclusive naive versus antigen-experienced comparison.

Sample-barcoded 5' priming and a J-beta primer mix drove a second PCR of 7 to 11 cycles. TCRdb passed the 5' RACE reads through MiXCR, listing each CDR3 protein once. The table records some 760,000 distinct CDR3 sequences, more than 20% of them present only once. This CDR3 region has 15 residues. CDR1 and CDR2 (germline): DFQATT, SNEGSKA (reference sequence). Trimming cost V 0 bases and J 7 bases, with 17 bases left between them. With respect to this clonotype: The antigen is undetermined.

The same data also went into a second study, on T cells of mothers and their children.

This TCR derives from a boy aged 10-17 years in good health. The sample was blood. This rearrangement joins TRBV20-1 to TRBJ2-3; weak D call: TRBD2 (7 bases). The CDR3 DNA sequence: TGCAGTGCTAGAGATCTGGGGGGGGCGAGGAATACGCAGTATTTT. It codes for CSARDLGGARNTQYF.